Below, 26 T cell receptor beta chains from the same sample are listed, as sequenced in a study of vaccination and CD4 T cells after COVID-19. The Oncomine TCR Beta short-read assay was what sequenced the DNA obtained from cultured CD4+ T cells. One entry per CDR3 protein results from TCRdb running MiXCR on the PCR reads. The table lists some 14,000 distinct CDR3 sequences, 35% to 50% of them singletons. What these receptors recognize is not known. Treatment reported: roughly ten-day PBMC culture with coronavirus spike peptide pools or control peptides (ViraFEST assay). Sequenced sample: CD4+ T cells from blood, cultured in vitro. These receptor sequences come from a human donor who had recovered from COVID-19.

This clonotype was seen only a few times. The CDR3 bases are TGTGCCAGCCGATCCAATCAGCCCCAGCATTTT. The encoded protein is CASRSNQPQHF. This chain joins TRBV28 and TRBJ1-5; no clear D gene. Trimming removed 8 bases from V and 3 bases from J, with 5 bases in between. The CDR3 extends over 11 amino acids. Germline lookup yields CDR1 MDHEN and CDR2 SYDVKM.

The chain links TRBV6-2 or TRBV6-3 to TRBJ2-7, with a weak D call TRBD2 (5 bases). The CDR3 length is 14 residues. The germline CDR1 and CDR2 sequences are MNHEY and SVGEGT. V dropped 7 bases and J dropped 3 bases, with 16 bases sitting between them. CDR3 protein: CASNLRELFYEQYF. CDR3 nucleotide sequence: TGTGCCAGCAACCTCCGGGAATTATTCTACGAGCAGTACTTC.

The V gene is TRBV18, the J gene TRBJ1-2, with 10 bases matching TRBD1. The junction had 9 bases not matched to a gene; V was cut back by 3 bases and J by 8 bases. The CDR3 spans 15 residues. Germline CDR1 KGHSH, CDR2 LQKENI. CDR3 in amino acids: CASSPGSDRGGGYTF. The DNA for the CDR3 is TGTGCCAGCTCACCCGGCTCGGACAGGGGGGGCGGCTACACCTTC.

The chain joins TRBV7-3 to TRBJ2-5, with 7 positions matching TRBD1. CDR3 length: 14 amino acids. V dropped 0 bases and J dropped 4; count of bases not matched to a gene: 2. Germline lookup yields CDR1 SGHTA and CDR2 FQGTGA. DNA for the CDR3: TGTGCCAGCAGCTTAACGCCAGGGGGAGAGACCCAGTACTTC. Protein: CASSLTPGGETQYF.

V is TRBV27 and J is TRBJ2-2, with no clear D. The V end was cut by 3 bases, the J end by 2 bases, with 7 bases between. Germline V gives CDR1 MNHEY, CDR2 SMNVEV (reference sequence). The CDR3 has 14 residues. CDR3 residues: CASSFLGNTGELFF. CDR3 sequence (DNA): TGTGCCAGCAGTTTTTTGGGAAACACCGGGGAGCTGTTTTTT.

This chain links TRBV30 with TRBJ1-5, with D tentatively TRBD1 (5 bases). Germline V gene lookup returns CDR1 GTSNPN and CDR2 SVGIG (reference sequence). The V end was cut by 1 base, the J end by 4 bases, with 8 bases between. This CDR3 is 13 amino acids long. CDR3 DNA: TGTGCCTGGAGTGGGGGGAGGAATCAGCCCCAGCATTTT. It translates to CAWSGGRNQPQHF.

In its sample, this clonotype was seen a few times. The V call is TRBV7-2, the J call TRBJ2-3, with TRBD2 matching 8 bases. Losses at the gene ends were 5 bases for V and 2 bases for J; bases not matched to a gene: 6. The CDR3 has 15 residues. The germline V gene has CDR1 SGHTA and CDR2 FQGNSA. The CDR3 sequence is CASSRRLATTDTQYF. DNA of the CDR3: TGTGCCAGCAGCCGGAGACTAGCGACCACAGATACGCAGTATTTT.

The chain links TRBV20-1 to TRBJ2-5; 7 positions agree with TRBD2. Unmatched junction bases numbered 5, after V lost 1 base and J lost 6 bases. The CDR3 contains 13 residues. CDR1 is DFQATT and CDR2 is SNEGSKA in the germline V gene (reference sequence). The CDR3 loop is CSARVGGVKTQYF. The CDR3 DNA reads as TGCAGTGCTAGAGTGGGAGGGGTGAAGACCCAGTACTTC.

This rearrangement joins TRBV20-1 to TRBJ1-1; D is ambiguous. The CDR3 totals 14 residues. The V end lost 7 bases, the J end lost 1 base, and 16 bases lay between the germline ends. Looked up from germline, CDR1 is DFQATT and CDR2 is SNEGSKA (reference sequence). The CDR3 region is CSVAIHRENTEAFF. The CDR3 DNA sequence: TGCAGTGTCGCCATACACCGAGAGAACACTGAAGCTTTCTTT.

This clonotype has more than one count but fewer than ten. CDR3 residues: CASSENPTAGGKNGYTF. The CDR3, as DNA: TGTGCCAGCAGTGAAAACCCCACGGCAGGGGGCAAAAATGGCTACACCTTC. This sequence joins TRBV2 and TRBJ1-2, with 8 bases aligning to TRBD1. Germline V gene sequence: CDR1 SNHLY, CDR2 FYNNEI. Trimming at V came to 2 bases and at J to 6 bases, leaving 14 bases not matched to a gene. The CDR3 runs to 17 residues.

This clonotype was detected only a few times. For the CDR3, the DNA is TGTGCCACCAGTGCCCCTGGGACAAGTCTCTACGAGCAGTACTTC. Its translation: CATSAPGTSLYEQYF. The chain is built from TRBV24-1 and TRBJ2-7, with D tentatively TRBD1 (6 bases). The CDR3 is made up of 15 amino acids. Germline V gene sequence: CDR1 KGHDR, CDR2 SFDVKD. The V gene lost 5 bases and the J gene lost 3 bases, with 16 bases spanning the gap.

The chain couples TRBV2 to TRBJ2-5; 8 positions match TRBD2. The CDR3 consists of 15 residues. The trim removed 5 bases at V and 5 bases at J, leaving 10 bases unmatched. Germline assignment: CDR1 SNHLY and CDR2 FYNNEI. CDR3 sequence: CASSRERENGETQYF. DNA of the CDR3: TGTGCCAGCAGTAGGGAGCGGGAGAATGGGGAGACCCAGTACTTC.

V gene TRBV29-1 combines with J gene TRBJ1-6; a possible D gene is TRBD1 (5 bases). The V and J ends lost 5 bases and 7 bases respectively, with 12 bases between them. The V gene's germline CDR1 is SQVTM and CDR2 ANQGSEA. The CDR3 is 13 residues long. The CDR3 DNA follows: TGCAGCGTTAAAGTGGGGGTAAATTCACCCCTCCACTTT. Translating it yields CSVKVGVNSPLHF.

The gene calls are TRBV28 and TRBJ1-2; D not certain. CDR3 length: 13 residues. V was clipped by 6 bases and J by 4 bases, with 12 bases between them. Germline V lookup: CDR1 MDHEN, CDR2 SYDVKM. This chain's CDR3 is CASRKGTLYGYTF. CDR3 nucleotide sequence: TGTGCCAGCAGGAAAGGAACACTCTATGGCTACACCTTC.

In the case of this clonotype: One junction end disagrees with the germline gene, perhaps due to a read error. The chain is built from TRBV15 and TRBJ2-5, with D tentatively TRBD2 (5 bases). The CDR3 runs 16 residues. CDR1 and CDR2 (germline): LNHNV, YYDKDF (reference sequence). Here the CDR3 DNA reads TGTGCCATCAGCAGAGGAAGCCTAGCCGTGCAAGAGACCCAGTACTTC. As protein: CAISRGSLAVQETQYF.

This clonotype was seen more than once but under ten times. The chain employs TRBV24-1 and TRBJ1-1, with D maybe TRBD1 (5 bases). The V end was cut by 4 bases, the J end by 5 bases, with 16 bases between. Germline lookup yields CDR1 KGHDR and CDR2 SFDVKD. This CDR3 is 15 amino acids long. In nucleotides, the CDR3 is TGTGCCACCAGTGAGAAGTCGCGGGGGAGGACTGAAGCTTTCTTT. Translating it yields CATSEKSRGRTEAFF.

This clonotype was observed a few times. The chain joins TRBV20-1 to TRBJ1-4; no firm D call. The CDR3 sequence is 17 residues long. Germline V gene lookup returns CDR1 DFQATT and CDR2 SNEGSKA (reference sequence). V lost 5 bases to trimming and J lost 7 bases, with 26 bases between them. CDR3 sequence: CSAFRPWIPTRGEKLFF. DNA for the CDR3: TGCAGTGCTTTCCGCCCATGGATCCCGACCCGGGGTGAAAAACTGTTTTTT.

The chain carries TRBV20-1 and TRBJ2-3; D unresolved. This CDR3 comprises 12 residues. Germline assignment: CDR1 DFQATT and CDR2 SNEGSKA (reference sequence). The ends were cut back, 3 bases at V and 0 bases at J, with 4 bases in the middle. The CDR3 loop reads CSARASTDTQYF. The CDR3 coding sequence is TGCAGTGCTAGGGCTAGCACAGATACGCAGTATTTT.

This chain connects TRBV12-3 or TRBV12-4 to TRBJ1-4, with TRBD1 as a possible D gene (5 bases). The CDR3 sequence is 15 residues long. Trimming cost V 2 bases and J 4 bases, with 11 bases left between them. The CDR3 spells CASSLWGSSNEKLFF. The CDR3 nucleotides read TGTGCCAGCAGTTTATGGGGGAGCAGTAATGAAAAACTGTTTTTT.

The chain is built from TRBV7-3 and TRBJ2-3; 8 nucleotides align to TRBD1. The V and J ends lost 5 bases and 2 bases, in that order; junction bases with no gene match: 3. This CDR3 contains 14 residues. Per the germline V gene, CDR1 is SGHTA and CDR2 is FQGTGA. CDR3 in DNA: TGTGCCAGCAGCCTGACAGGGGTCACAGATACGCAGTATTTT. Translated, it gives CASSLTGVTDTQYF.

The chain carries TRBV20-1 and TRBJ2-3; D call uncertain. Germline CDR1 and CDR2: DFQATT and SNEGSKA (reference sequence). The CDR3 has 14 residues. The V end was cut by 6 bases, the J end by 2 bases, with 15 bases between. Here the CDR3 reads CSAPPQRFTDTQYF. CDR3 bases: TGCAGTGCCCCCCCGCAAAGGTTCACAGATACGCAGTATTTT.

The V gene is TRBV6-1, the J gene TRBJ1-2, with TRBD1 identical over 7 bases. V gave up 6 bases and J gave up 4 bases; unmatched junction bases: 5. There are 13 residues in the CDR3. The V gene's germline CDR1 is MNHNS and CDR2 SASEGT. The DNA of the CDR3 is TGTGCCAGCAGCCCGGACAGGACCTATGGCTACACCTTC. This codes for CASSPDRTYGYTF.

This clonotype has a handful of counts. The rearrangement joins TRBV5-5 to TRBJ1-1; weak D call: TRBD1 (5 bases). The CDR3 loop spans 13 amino acids. CDR1 is SGHKS and CDR2 is YYEKEE in the germline V gene (reference sequence). Trimming cost V 0 bases and J 3 bases, with 6 bases left between them. The CDR3 region has the DNA TGTGCCAGCAGCTTGGTGGGGGACACTGAAGCTTTCTTT. It codes for CASSLVGDTEAFF.

This clonotype was seen only a few times. The J gene is TRBJ1-2, the V gene TRBV6-1; the match to TRBD1 covers 7 bases. The CDR3 is made up of 14 amino acids. V shed 4 bases, J shed 4 bases, and the junction held 6 bases outside the gene matches. CDR1 and CDR2 (germline): MNHNS, SASEGT. The CDR3 here is CASSALQGIYGYTF. CDR3 sequence (DNA): TGTGCCAGCAGTGCATTACAGGGGATCTATGGCTACACCTTC.

This sequence joins TRBV5-8 and TRBJ1-5, with 7 bases identical to TRBD1. CDR1 and CDR2 from the germline V gene are SGHTS and YDEGEE. The CDR3 loop spans 15 amino acids. The ends lost 0 bases at V and 7 bases at J; junction bases unmatched: 7. CDR3 region: CASSLGGTGDQPQHF. CDR3 sequence (DNA): TGTGCCAGCAGCTTGGGCGGTACAGGGGACCAGCCCCAGCATTTT.

The J gene is TRBJ1-6, the V gene TRBV7-2, with 7 nucleotides matching TRBD1. This CDR3 comprises 15 residues. CDR1 SGHTA and CDR2 FQGNSA come from the germline V gene. V lost 6 bases, J lost 5 bases, and 7 bases stayed unmatched. DNA for the CDR3: TGTGCCAGCAGTAAAGACAGGGACCATAATTCACCCCTCCACTTT. Its protein is CASSKDRDHNSPLHF. Filled out from reference TRBV7-2 and TRBJ1-6, the complete variable domain reads GAGVSQSPSNKVTEKGKDVELRCDPISGHTALYWYRQSLGQGLEFLIYFQGNSAPDKSGLPSDRFSAERTGGSVSTLTIQRTQQEDSAVYLCASSKDRDHNSPLHFGNGTRLTVT.